The rows below give T cell receptor beta chains drawn from one sample of a study of memory CD4+ T cells and cytomegalovirus serostatus. This table comes from immunoSEQ multiplex PCR, and its TCRdb copy is limited to in-frame clones, with some not included. This table has approximately 56,000 clones, 82% appearing once. Sample: memory CD4+ T cells from blood. These TCRs come from an adult in good health and CMV-seronegative. Both conserved end residues are part of each CDR3. A D gene is named only where the DNA matches it firmly. Clone size is stated in some rows and not others, as once, few, many or a class when expanded.

TRBV2,-,TRBD1,TRBJ2-1,CASSTLGQAYNEQFF,TGTGCCAGCAGTACTTTGGGACAGGCGTACAATGAGCAGTTCTTC
TRBV5-1,-,-,TRBJ1-2,CASSTGGLVPYGYTF,TGCGCCAGCAGCACCGGAGGGCTCGTCCCTTATGGCTACACCTTC
TRBV6-7,-,TRBD1,TRBJ2-7,CASSYSTPGGATYEQYF,TGTGCCAGCAGTTACTCGACGCCAGGGGGCGCGACCTACGAGCAGTACTTC
TRBV5-6,few,TRBD1,TRBJ2-1,CASSFDRGEYYNEQFF,TGTGCCAGCAGCTTTGACAGGGGCGAATACTACAATGAGCAGTTCTTC
TRBV9,-,-,TRBJ2-3,CASSFDRSTDTQYF,TGTGCCAGCAGCTTCGACCGTAGCACAGATACGCAGTATTTT
TRBV7-2,-,-,TRBJ2-7,CASTPSGVVYEQYF,TGTGCCAGCACCCCCTCGGGGGTAGTCTACGAGCAGTACTTC
TRBV28,-,-,TRBJ1-3,CASSLDSSPSGNTIYF,TGTGCCAGCAGTTTAGACAGTTCCCCCTCTGGAAACACCATATATTTT
TRBV10-3,-,TRBD1,TRBJ2-5,CATTRGTGQETQYF,TGTGCCACCACCCGTGGGACAGGCCAAGAGACCCAGTACTTC
TRBV19,-,TRBD1,TRBJ1-2,CASIAAHGTGWTYGYTF,TGTGCCAGTATCGCGGCCCACGGGACAGGGTGGACCTATGGCTACACCTTC
TRBV19,-,-,TRBJ2-2,CASISLQTNTGELFF,TGTGCCAGTATCAGCTTACAGACCAACACCGGGGAGCTGTTTTTT
TRBV7-8,-,-,TRBJ1-4,CASSGRSGREKLFF,TGTGCCAGCAGCGGCCGGTCAGGCAGAGAAAAACTGTTTTTT
TRBV5-1,few,-,TRBJ1-2,CASSLAGQPPGYTF,TGCGCCAGCAGCCTCGCCGGACAGCCACCTGGCTACACCTTC
TRBV15,-,-,TRBJ1-5,CATSRSSVNQPQHF,TGTGCCACCAGCAGATCCTCAGTCAATCAGCCCCAGCATTTT
TRBV30,few,-,TRBJ2-7,CAWSAQGHRGSYEQYF,TGTGCCTGGAGCGCCCAGGGACACCGGGGTTCCTACGAGCAGTACTTC
TRBV6-6,-,-,TRBJ1-4,CASRGGNEKLFF,TGTGCCAGCCGAGGGGGGAATGAAAAACTGTTTTTT
TRBV7-9,few,-,TRBJ1-1,CASSAYTEAFF,TGTGCCAGCAGCGCATACACTGAAGCTTTCTTT
TRBV5-1,-,TRBD1,TRBJ2-2,CASSGRQGGSGELFF,TGCGCCAGCAGCGGCCGACAGGGGGGAAGCGGGGAGCTGTTTTTT
TRBV5-4,few,-,TRBJ1-5,CASSSDGDQPQHF,TGTGCCAGCAGTTCGGACGGTGATCAGCCCCAGCATTTT
TRBV28,-,-,TRBJ1-2,CASSLLQVANYGYTF,TGTGCCAGCAGTTTGCTACAGGTTGCCAACTATGGCTACACCTTC
TRBV10-3,-,TRBD1,TRBJ2-3,CAISEAPGTVSRDTQYF,TGTGCCATCAGTGAGGCACCCGGGACAGTCTCTAGAGATACGCAGTATTTT